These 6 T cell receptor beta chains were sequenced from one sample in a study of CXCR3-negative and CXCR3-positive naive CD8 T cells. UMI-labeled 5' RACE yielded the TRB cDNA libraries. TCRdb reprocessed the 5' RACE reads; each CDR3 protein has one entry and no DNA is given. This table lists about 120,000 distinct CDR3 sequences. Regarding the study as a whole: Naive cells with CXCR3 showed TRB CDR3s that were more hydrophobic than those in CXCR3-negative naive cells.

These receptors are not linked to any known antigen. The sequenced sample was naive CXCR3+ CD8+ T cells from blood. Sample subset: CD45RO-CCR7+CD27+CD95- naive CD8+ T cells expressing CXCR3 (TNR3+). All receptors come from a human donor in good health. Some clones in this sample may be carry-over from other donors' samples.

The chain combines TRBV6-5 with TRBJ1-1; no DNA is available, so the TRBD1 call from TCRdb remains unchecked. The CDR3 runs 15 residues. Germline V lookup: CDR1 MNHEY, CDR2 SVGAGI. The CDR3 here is CASKLDRGFFTEAFF.

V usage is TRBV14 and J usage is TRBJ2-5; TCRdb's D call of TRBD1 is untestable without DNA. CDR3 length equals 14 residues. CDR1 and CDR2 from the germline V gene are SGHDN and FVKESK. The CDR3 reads CASSQENRQETQYF.

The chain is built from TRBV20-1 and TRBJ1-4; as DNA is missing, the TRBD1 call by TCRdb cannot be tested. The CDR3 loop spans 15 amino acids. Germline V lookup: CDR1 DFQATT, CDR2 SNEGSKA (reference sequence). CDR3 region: CSARDPWGANEKLFF.

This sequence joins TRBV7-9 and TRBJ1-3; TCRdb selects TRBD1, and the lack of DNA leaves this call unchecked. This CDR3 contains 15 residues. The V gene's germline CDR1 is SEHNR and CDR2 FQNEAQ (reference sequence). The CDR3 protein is CASSSPGDPGNTIYF.

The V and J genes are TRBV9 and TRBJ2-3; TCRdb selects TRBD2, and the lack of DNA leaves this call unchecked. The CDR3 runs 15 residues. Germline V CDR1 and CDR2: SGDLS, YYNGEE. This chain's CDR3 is CASSGSGGMADTQYF.

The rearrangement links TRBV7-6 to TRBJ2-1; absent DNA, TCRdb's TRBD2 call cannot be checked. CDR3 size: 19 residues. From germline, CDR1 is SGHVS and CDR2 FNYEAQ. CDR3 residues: CASSSPHTSGLSSYNEQFF.